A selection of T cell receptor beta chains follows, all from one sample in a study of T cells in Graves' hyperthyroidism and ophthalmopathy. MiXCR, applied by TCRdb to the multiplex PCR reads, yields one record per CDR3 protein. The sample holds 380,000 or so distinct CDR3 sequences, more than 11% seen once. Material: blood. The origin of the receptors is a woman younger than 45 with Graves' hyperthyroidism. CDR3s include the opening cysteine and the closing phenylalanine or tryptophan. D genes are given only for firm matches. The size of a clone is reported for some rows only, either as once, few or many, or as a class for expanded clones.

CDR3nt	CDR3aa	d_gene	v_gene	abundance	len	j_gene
TGTGCCAGCAGTCGGGGGAGAAAAGAGACCCAGTACTTC	CASSRGRKETQYF	.	TRBV6-2/TRBV6-3	few	13	TRBJ2-5
TGTGCCAGCAGGTCCCCTGGGTCCAATCAGCCCCAGCATTTT	CASRSPGSNQPQHF	.	TRBV12-3/TRBV12-4	many	14	TRBJ1-5
TGCAGTGCTAGAGCGCCGGGCGGCAATCAGCCCCAGCATTTT	CSARAPGGNQPQHF	.	TRBV20-1	many	14	TRBJ1-5
TGTGCCAGCAGCTCGACTGGGTCCCCGGGAGAGACCCAGTACTTC	CASSSTGSPGETQYF	.	TRBV7-3	many	15	TRBJ2-5
TGTGCCAGCAGCTTATTGTTAGGGGGGAATGAGCAGTTCTTC	CASSLLLGGNEQFF	.	TRBV7-2	.	14	TRBJ2-1
TGTGCCAGCAGCTGGGGGGTAGACTTGACCTACGAGCAGTACTTC	CASSWGVDLTYEQYF	.	TRBV7-2	few	15	TRBJ2-7
TGCAGTGCCTCAAGACCGGACTCCCAAGAGACCCAGTACTTC	CSASRPDSQETQYF	.	TRBV20-1	.	14	TRBJ2-5
TGTGCCAGCAGTTCGTTGGACAGTTTACTCGGCGAGCAGTACTTC	CASSSLDSLLGEQYF	.	TRBV28	many	15	TRBJ2-7
TGTGCCAGCAGCCCCGTTTTGGGGGCGGGATCCCATCAGCCCCAGCATTTT	CASSPVLGAGSHQPQHF	.	TRBV5-5	.	17	TRBJ1-5
TGTGCCAGCAGGTCGACAGGGGGAGCGGGCAATCAGCCCCAGCATTTT	CASRSTGGAGNQPQHF	TRBD1	TRBV12-3/TRBV12-4	many	16	TRBJ1-5
TGTGCCAGCAGTCCCCCCCTAGCGGGGTCCTCCTACGAGCAGTACTTC	CASSPPLAGSSYEQYF	TRBD2	TRBV27	few	16	TRBJ2-7
TGTGCCAGCAGTTACAAGGGACAGGCTGGCGAGCAGTACTTC	CASSYKGQAGEQYF	TRBD1	TRBV6-5	many	14	TRBJ2-7
TGTGCTAGTGGCCACCTCTACAATGAGCAGTTCTTC	CASGHLYNEQFF	.	TRBV12-5	many	12	TRBJ2-1
TGCAGTGCTAGAGCGACAGGGCGGGAGACCCAGTACTTC	CSARATGRETQYF	TRBD1	TRBV20-1	few	13	TRBJ2-5
TGCAGTGCTAGAATTTGGAACGGTAGCACAGATACGCAGTATTTT	CSARIWNGSTDTQYF	.	TRBV20-1	many	15	TRBJ2-3
TGTGCCAGCTCACCACAAGCCCCGGGGAACGAAAAACTGTTTTTT	CASSPQAPGNEKLFF	.	TRBV18	many	15	TRBJ1-4
TGTGCCAGCAGCAAACAGGGTGCAGATACGCAGTATTTT	CASSKQGADTQYF	.	TRBV3-1	many	13	TRBJ2-3
TGTGCCAGCAGGAAGGACAGGGGATCCTATGGCTACACCTTC	CASRKDRGSYGYTF	TRBD1	TRBV6-1	many	14	TRBJ1-2
TGTGCCAGCAGTGTGACAGGGGGCCAAGAGACCCAGTACTTC	CASSVTGGQETQYF	TRBD1	TRBV6-1	many	14	TRBJ2-5
TGTGCCTCCGGCGAGGTCCAGGCTCCATATGGCTACACCTTC	CASGEVQAPYGYTF	.	TRBV7-9	many	14	TRBJ1-2
TGTGCCAGCAGTGTCCGGGACAGGGTGTCGCCCCAGCATTTT	CASSVRDRVSPQHF	TRBD1	TRBV28	many	14	TRBJ1-5
TGTGCCAGCAGTTTTAGCGTTACTGAAGCTTTCTTT	CASSFSVTEAFF	.	TRBV28	few	12	TRBJ1-1
TGTGCCAGCAGTGACAGCACCGTAACAAAGGGCTACACCTTC	CASSDSTVTKGYTF	.	TRBV6-1	.	14	TRBJ1-2
TGTGCCAGCAGCCTCCGTAATATAGCGGGAGTTTATCACGAGCAGTACTTC	CASSLRNIAGVYHEQYF	TRBD2	TRBV7-2	many	17	TRBJ2-7
TGTGCCAGCAGTTACTCGATAACCCCTAGCACAGATACGCAGTATTTT	CASSYSITPSTDTQYF	.	TRBV6-6	many	16	TRBJ2-3
TGTGCCTGGAGCAGACCGGGTACCTCTGGGGCCAACGTCCTGACTTTC	CAWSRPGTSGANVLTF	.	TRBV30	many	16	TRBJ2-6
TGTGCCAGTAGCCGACAGGGCCTTACCTCTGGGGCCAACGTCCTGACTTTC	CASSRQGLTSGANVLTF	TRBD1	TRBV19	.	17	TRBJ2-6
TGCAGTGCTAGCGACAGATATCAGCCCCAGCATTTT	CSASDRYQPQHF	.	TRBV20-1	.	12	TRBJ1-5
TGCAGTGCTTCCCCTAGGTGGGGCGGGAGTATCAATGAGCAGTTCTTC	CSASPRWGGSINEQFF	TRBD2	TRBV20-1	few	16	TRBJ2-1
TGCAGTGCTTCTACGCGGGACCGCGGCCCATACGAGCAGTACTTC	CSASTRDRGPYEQYF	.	TRBV20-1	many	15	TRBJ2-7
TGTGCCAGCAGCTCTTTGACAGGGGGTAGGGGTGAAGCTTTCTTT	CASSSLTGGRGEAFF	TRBD1	TRBV5-5	.	15	TRBJ1-1
TGCGCCAGCAGCCAAGATAGGGGGTCACAAGAGACCCAGTACTTC	CASSQDRGSQETQYF	.	TRBV4-3	.	15	TRBJ2-5
TGTGCCAGCAGCTCAGGACAGGGTTACGCCGAGCAGTACTTC	CASSSGQGYAEQYF	TRBD1	TRBV7-9	many	14	TRBJ2-7
TGTGCCAGCAGCTTAACCCGCAGAGAGACCCAGTACTTC	CASSLTRRETQYF	.	TRBV7-2	many	13	TRBJ2-5
TGTGCCAGCAGCCGGACGGGTGACCGGGAGACCCAGTACTTC	CASSRTGDRETQYF	.	TRBV7-2	many	14	TRBJ2-5
TGTGCCAGCAGTTTTTTAAGCGGGAGGGATCGCAATGAGCAGTTCTTC	CASSFLSGRDRNEQFF	TRBD2	TRBV27	.	16	TRBJ2-1
TGTGCCAGTAGTGTGACGATTCGAGGGTTCGGCGATGGCTACACCTTC	CASSVTIRGFGDGYTF	.	TRBV19	few	16	TRBJ1-2
TGTGCCAGCAGTAAGCAGGGGCAGGACTACACCTTC	CASSKQGQDYTF	.	TRBV2	many	12	TRBJ1-2
TGCAGCGTCCTGACTAGCAGATTTCTTTCCTACGAGCAGTACTTC	CSVLTSRFLSYEQYF	TRBD2	TRBV29-1	many	15	TRBJ2-7
TGCGCCAGCAGCTTGGATCTGGGTCCGGGAGGTCAAGAGACCCAGTACTTC	CASSLDLGPGGQETQYF	TRBD2	TRBV5-1	.	17	TRBJ2-5
TGTGCCAGCACAGCTATCAATGAGCAGTTCTTC	CASTAINEQFF	.	TRBV25-1	.	11	TRBJ2-1
TGCGCCAGCAGCCAAGAATCACTAGCGGGGTCGAATGAGCAGTTCTTC	CASSQESLAGSNEQFF	TRBD2	TRBV4-1	few	16	TRBJ2-1
TGCAGTGTCCCGGGACTAGCGGATTACGAGCAGTACTTC	CSVPGLADYEQYF	TRBD2	TRBV20-1	few	13	TRBJ2-7
TGTGCCAGCAGCCCAAGCGGGTATCGGGCGGCCGGGGCCAACGTCCTGACTTTC	CASSPSGYRAAGANVLTF	.	TRBV9	.	18	TRBJ2-6
TGTGCCAGCTATTCCCGACAGGAGTTGGGAGCTTTCTTT	CASYSRQELGAFF	.	TRBV28	many	13	TRBJ1-1
TGTGCCAGCAGCGCTAGATACTCTGGAAACACCATATATTTT	CASSARYSGNTIYF	.	TRBV2	many	14	TRBJ1-3
TGCAGTGCTAGGATGGGCTCCAGGGGGGCTAACTATGGCTACACCTTC	CSARMGSRGANYGYTF	TRBD1	TRBV20-1	few	16	TRBJ1-2
TGCAGCGCTCGACTAGCGGGAGGGTTTAGCACAGATACGCAGTATTTT	CSARLAGGFSTDTQYF	TRBD2	TRBV29-1	.	16	TRBJ2-3
TGCAGCGTTGAAATCGGCTCTCCCACAGATACGCAGTATTTT	CSVEIGSPTDTQYF	.	TRBV29-1	few	14	TRBJ2-3
TGTGCCACCAGCAGAGGCGGGGGCGCATACGAGCAGTACTTC	CATSRGGGAYEQYF	.	TRBV15	few	14	TRBJ2-7
TGCGCCAGCAGCCAAACTAGACCCACCGGGGAGCTGTTTTTT	CASSQTRPTGELFF	.	TRBV4-3	few	14	TRBJ2-2
TGTGCCAGCAGCGTGACTGGGAGCACAGATACGCAGTATTTT	CASSVTGSTDTQYF	.	TRBV9	.	14	TRBJ2-3
TGTGCCAGCAGTTCCGACCAGGGGGGGAACTATGGCTACACCTTC	CASSSDQGGNYGYTF	TRBD1	TRBV28	.	15	TRBJ1-2
TGTGCCAGCAGCCAGGGACTAGCCCACGAGCAGTACTTC	CASSQGLAHEQYF	TRBD2	TRBV5-4	.	13	TRBJ2-7
TGTGCCAGTAGTTCCCAAAGATTTGAGGTATTCACTGAAGCTTTCTTT	CASSSQRFEVFTEAFF	.	TRBV19	few	16	TRBJ1-1
TGTGCCACCGCCAGCGTCACCTACAATGAGCAGTTCTTC	CATASVTYNEQFF	.	TRBV24-1	.	13	TRBJ2-1
TGCGCCAGCAGCCCCCGATCGGACACTGAAGCTTTCTTT	CASSPRSDTEAFF	.	TRBV10-1	.	13	TRBJ1-1